This is a list of T cell receptor beta chains from one sample in a study of blood T cell repertoires in COVID-19. Sequenced by immunoSEQ multiplex PCR; TCRdb stores in-frame clones only, minus some. The sample holds almost 55,000 clones, about nine tenths seen once. Sample: peripheral blood. These receptors all come from a human donor in a cohort sampled during active COVID-19. CDR3s include the opening cysteine and the closing phenylalanine or tryptophan. Each record gives: clone size, J gene, V gene, CDR3 length, D gene, CDR3 DNA, CDR3 protein. A D gene is named only where the DNA matches it firmly. Size is stated for part of the rows, as once, few or many counts, or as a class when the clone is expanded.

size: NA
J: TRBJ2-2
V: TRBV19
length: 16
D: TRBD2
DNA: TGTGCCAGTAGTATATGGGCTAGCGGAGACACCGGGGAGCTGTTTTTT
CDR3: CASSIWASGDTGELFF

size: NA
J: TRBJ1-3
V: TRBV5-1
length: 15
D: NA
DNA: TGCGCCAGCAGCTTGGGTGACACCTCTGGAAACACCATATATTTT
CDR3: CASSLGDTSGNTIYF

size: NA
J: TRBJ2-5
V: TRBV5-4
length: 15
D: NA
DNA: TGTGCCAGCAGCTTGGCAACAGGAGTACAAGAGACCCAGTACTTC
CDR3: CASSLATGVQETQYF

size: NA
J: TRBJ2-5
V: TRBV2
length: 16
D: NA
DNA: TGTGCCAGCAGTCGCGATGGGGCAGGGGATGGAGAGACCCAGTACTTC
CDR3: CASSRDGAGDGETQYF

size: few
J: TRBJ2-7
V: TRBV6-5
length: 14
D: TRBD1
DNA: TGTGCCAGCAGTTACGCCACAGGGGCCTACGAGCAGTACTTC
CDR3: CASSYATGAYEQYF

size: NA
J: TRBJ1-4
V: TRBV5-1
length: 13
D: TRBD1
DNA: TGCGCCAGCAGCTCGCCTGGACAGGGGGAACGAAGTTTT
CDR3: CASSSPGQGERSF

size: NA
J: TRBJ2-7
V: TRBV27
length: 12
D: NA
DNA: TGTGCCAGCAGTTTTGAGGGTACCGAGCAGTACTTC
CDR3: CASSFEGTEQYF

size: NA
J: TRBJ2-2
V: TRBV6-6
length: 14
D: NA
DNA: TGTGCCAGCAGTGTTAGGGGTAACACCGGGGAGCTGTTTTTT
CDR3: CASSVRGNTGELFF

size: NA
J: TRBJ2-3
V: TRBV27
length: 18
D: NA
DNA: TGTGCCAGCAGTTTAGAAGGGGGGGGACCTAAGTTCCCAGATACGCAGTATTTT
CDR3: CASSLEGGGPKFPDTQYF

size: NA
J: TRBJ2-5
V: TRBV3-1/TRBV3-2
length: 19
D: TRBD2
DNA: TGTGCCAGCAGCCACCGAGCGGGGGCGGATTCCTGGGGCGTAGAGACCCAGTACTTC
CDR3: CASSHRAGADSWGVETQYF

size: NA
J: TRBJ1-4
V: TRBV5-8
length: 13
D: NA
DNA: TGTGCCAGTCTAAGGGGGACTAATGAAAAACTGTTTTTT
CDR3: CASLRGTNEKLFF

size: NA
J: TRBJ1-2
V: TRBV25-1
length: 17
D: TRBD1
DNA: TGTGCCAGCAGTGAGCCCGGGACAGCATCTTTGCACTATGGCTACACCTTC
CDR3: CASSEPGTASLHYGYTF

size: NA
J: TRBJ2-1
V: TRBV10-3
length: 18
D: TRBD2
DNA: TGTGCCATCAGTCCCGGACTAGCGGGTATTAGCTCCTACAATGAGCAGTTCTTC
CDR3: CAISPGLAGISSYNEQFF

size: NA
J: TRBJ2-1
V: TRBV4-2
length: 15
D: TRBD2
DNA: TGTGCCAGCAGCCTAGCGGGGGGGCCCGGCAATGAGCAGTTCTTC
CDR3: CASSLAGGPGNEQFF

size: NA
J: TRBJ2-1
V: TRBV5-1
length: 13
D: NA
DNA: TGCGCCAGCAGCCCGGTCCCTCGGGGTGAGCAGTTCTTC
CDR3: CASSPVPRGEQFF

size: NA
J: TRBJ1-1
V: TRBV24-1
length: 14
D: TRBD1
DNA: TGTGCCACCAGTGATGGACAGGGGGGAACTGAAGCTTTCTTT
CDR3: CATSDGQGGTEAFF

size: NA
J: TRBJ1-2
V: TRBV6-5
length: 16
D: TRBD1
DNA: TGTGCCAGCAGTTACTCTCCAGGGGGCGTGGGATATGGCTACACCTTC
CDR3: CASSYSPGGVGYGYTF

size: NA
J: TRBJ1-2
V: TRBV27
length: 19
D: TRBD1
DNA: TGTGCCAGCAGTTTAGAGGCGGGGACAGGGGGCGCGAGGGGATATGGCTACACCTTC
CDR3: CASSLEAGTGGARGYGYTF

size: NA
J: TRBJ1-1
V: TRBV27
length: 13
D: TRBD1
DNA: TGTGCCAGCAAGGGGACAGGGTTCCCTGAAGCTTTCTTT
CDR3: CASKGTGFPEAFF

size: NA
J: TRBJ2-5
V: TRBV14
length: 15
D: TRBD2
DNA: TGTGCCAGCAGCCGGGGACTAGCGGGAGCAGAGACCCAGTACTTC
CDR3: CASSRGLAGAETQYF

size: NA
J: TRBJ1-1
V: TRBV10-3
length: 13
D: NA
DNA: TGTGCCACCCAAACACCCGCTAACACTGAAGCTTTCTTT
CDR3: CATQTPANTEAFF

size: NA
J: TRBJ1-2
V: TRBV5-5
length: 16
D: TRBD1
DNA: TGTGCCAGCAGCTTGGTTATGCAGGGGGCCCTTTATGGCTACACCTTC
CDR3: CASSLVMQGALYGYTF

size: NA
J: TRBJ1-1
V: TRBV7-2
length: 14
D: NA
DNA: TGTGCCAGCAGAAGACAGAGTTTAAACACTGAAGCTTTCTTT
CDR3: CASRRQSLNTEAFF

size: NA
J: TRBJ2-1
V: TRBV3-1/TRBV3-2
length: 14
D: NA
DNA: TGTGCCAGCAGCCAAGGAGTCCGCCCGCATGAGCAGTTCTTC
CDR3: CASSQGVRPHEQFF

size: NA
J: TRBJ1-1
V: TRBV11-3
length: 15
D: NA
DNA: TGTGCCAGCAGCGTGAAGGGGCCAGCGAACACTGAAGCTTTCTTT
CDR3: CASSVKGPANTEAFF

size: once
J: TRBJ1-2
V: TRBV4-1
length: 13
D: TRBD1
DNA: TGCGCCAGCAGCCAAGGGACAGGGTATGGCTACACCTTC
CDR3: CASSQGTGYGYTF

size: NA
J: TRBJ2-2
V: TRBV10-3
length: 15
D: TRBD1
DNA: TGTGCCATCAGTGAGTTTCAACAGGGGCCCGGGGAGCTGTTTTTT
CDR3: CAISEFQQGPGELFF

size: NA
J: TRBJ1-2
V: TRBV6-1
length: 17
D: NA
DNA: TGTGCCAGCAGTGTACGAAGTGGACAGAACCCAGTGCATGGCTACACCTTC
CDR3: CASSVRSGQNPVHGYTF

size: NA
J: TRBJ1-5
V: TRBV7-6
length: 17
D: TRBD1
DNA: TGTGCCAGCAGCTTAAGGGACAGCCTTGAGGGCAATCAGCCCCAGCATTTT
CDR3: CASSLRDSLEGNQPQHF

size: NA
J: TRBJ1-2
V: TRBV7-9
length: 16
D: NA
DNA: TGTGCCAGCAGCATAGGACACGGGGTCTCTTACTATGGCTACACCTTC
CDR3: CASSIGHGVSYYGYTF

size: NA
J: TRBJ2-1
V: TRBV28
length: 20
D: TRBD1
DNA: TGTGCCAGCAGTTTGGGGACCGGGACAGGGAAGGGTCAGGGTTGGAATGAGCAGTTCTTC
CDR3: CASSLGTGTGKGQGWNEQFF

size: NA
J: TRBJ1-4
V: TRBV29-1
length: 13
D: TRBD1
DNA: TGCAGCGTCAAAACAGGGGGCGGTGAAAAACTGTTTTTT
CDR3: CSVKTGGGEKLFF

size: NA
J: TRBJ2-1
V: TRBV19
length: 14
D: TRBD1
DNA: TGTGCCAGTAACAAACAGGGGCACGTCAATGAGCAGTTCTTC
CDR3: CASNKQGHVNEQFF

size: NA
J: TRBJ2-5
V: TRBV5-1
length: 19
D: NA
DNA: TGCGCCAGCAGCCTTGAAAATTTATATGGACAGTCTCGTGGAGAGACCCAGTACTTC
CDR3: CASSLENLYGQSRGETQYF

size: once
J: TRBJ2-7
V: TRBV3-1/TRBV3-2
length: 16
D: NA
DNA: TGTGCCAGCAGCCAAGTGGCGTCCGGGGGATCCTACGAGCAGTACTTC
CDR3: CASSQVASGGSYEQYF

size: once
J: TRBJ2-2
V: TRBV11-2
length: 14
D: NA
DNA: TGTGCCAGCAGCTTAGTACAGTGGACCGGGGAGCTGTTTTTT
CDR3: CASSLVQWTGELFF

size: once
J: TRBJ2-7
V: TRBV5-8
length: 16
D: TRBD1
DNA: TGTGCCAGCAGCTCGACAGGGGTTATCCAGTACTACGAGCAGTACTTC
CDR3: CASSSTGVIQYYEQYF

size: NA
J: TRBJ2-6
V: TRBV27
length: 17
D: NA
DNA: TGTGCCAGCAGAAGCGTAGACGGGTCATCGGGGGCCAACGTCCTGACTTTC
CDR3: CASRSVDGSSGANVLTF

size: NA
J: TRBJ2-3
V: TRBV6-1
length: 16
D: TRBD2
DNA: TGTGCCAGCAGTGTGACTAGCGGGGGACTCACAGATACGCAGTATTTT
CDR3: CASSVTSGGLTDTQYF

size: NA
J: TRBJ1-1
V: TRBV5-1
length: 18
D: NA
DNA: TGCGCCAGCGTCCGAAGAGATCAGGGAGGCCAGATGAACACTGAAGCTTTCTTT
CDR3: CASVRRDQGGQMNTEAFF

size: NA
J: TRBJ1-4
V: TRBV18
length: 15
D: TRBD1
DNA: TGTGCCAGCTCATTCCGACAGGGCCAAAATGAAAAACTGTTTTTT
CDR3: CASSFRQGQNEKLFF

size: NA
J: TRBJ2-2
V: TRBV24-1
length: 16
D: TRBD2
DNA: TGTGCCACCAGTGCCGCGGGGGGCACTGGCACCGGGGAGCTGTTTTTT
CDR3: CATSAAGGTGTGELFF

size: NA
J: TRBJ1-6
V: TRBV12-3/TRBV12-4
length: 13
D: NA
DNA: TGTGCCAGCAGATCTTTTGTCCCTTCACCCCTCCACTTT
CDR3: CASRSFVPSPLHF

size: NA
J: TRBJ2-7
V: TRBV27
length: 15
D: NA
DNA: TGTGCCAGCAGTTTAACTCGCGGGGGCCTCTACGAGCAGTACTTC
CDR3: CASSLTRGGLYEQYF

size: NA
J: TRBJ1-2
V: TRBV5-1
length: 13
D: NA
DNA: TGCGCCAGCAGCGAAGTAGGGGGATATGGCTACACCTTC
CDR3: CASSEVGGYGYTF

size: NA
J: TRBJ2-6
V: TRBV7-8
length: 19
D: TRBD1
DNA: TGTGCCAGCAGCCCAGGTCCGGGACAGGGCGGCTCTGGGGCCAACGTCCTGACTTTC
CDR3: CASSPGPGQGGSGANVLTF

size: NA
J: TRBJ1-1
V: TRBV5-8
length: 14
D: NA
DNA: TGTGCCAGCAGCTTGGGTGGGGGGACGGCTGAAGCTTTCTTT
CDR3: CASSLGGGTAEAFF

size: NA
J: TRBJ1-3
V: TRBV29-1
length: 14
D: TRBD1
DNA: TGCAGCGCCTCGGACAGGGGAGGTGGAAACACCATATATTTT
CDR3: CSASDRGGGNTIYF

size: NA
J: TRBJ2-7
V: TRBV28
length: 15
D: TRBD1
DNA: TGTGCCAGCCAACCTCCGACAGGGGTTATCTACGAGCAGTACTTC
CDR3: CASQPPTGVIYEQYF

size: NA
J: TRBJ2-3
V: TRBV9
length: 15
D: NA
DNA: TGTGCCAGCAGCGTAGGCGGGGTGGGCACAGATACGCAGTATTTT
CDR3: CASSVGGVGTDTQYF

size: NA
J: TRBJ2-1
V: TRBV10-1
length: 13
D: TRBD2
DNA: TGCGCCAGCGGACCCCGTGGCGGGAGGGCCCCGTTCTTC
CDR3: CASGPRGGRAPFF

size: few
J: TRBJ2-7
V: TRBV6-2/TRBV6-3
length: 14
D: NA
DNA: TGTGCCAGCAGTTACCCCGGGTCCCTCTACGAGCAGTACTTC
CDR3: CASSYPGSLYEQYF

size: NA
J: TRBJ2-4
V: TRBV5-4
length: 12
D: TRBD1
DNA: TGTGCCAGCAGCTTGGCTAGGGGGCCGCAGTACTTC
CDR3: CASSLARGPQYF

size: NA
J: TRBJ2-1
V: TRBV11-2
length: 14
D: NA
DNA: TGTGCCAGCAGCTTAAGCCGACAGTACAATGAGCAGTTCTTC
CDR3: CASSLSRQYNEQFF

size: NA
J: TRBJ2-7
V: TRBV12-3/TRBV12-4
length: 13
D: NA
DNA: TGTGCCAGCAGTTTCAGAGGAGGTGGCGAGCAGTACTTC
CDR3: CASSFRGGGEQYF

size: NA
J: TRBJ2-7
V: TRBV3-1/TRBV3-2
length: 14
D: TRBD1
DNA: TGTGCCAGCAGCCCGCGACAGGGGGCTCACGAGCAGTACTTC
CDR3: CASSPRQGAHEQYF

size: few
J: TRBJ2-6
V: TRBV9
length: 16
D: NA
DNA: TGTGCCAGCAGCGTAAGGGGACTCTCTGGGGCCAACGTCCTGACTTTC
CDR3: CASSVRGLSGANVLTF

size: NA
J: TRBJ1-2
V: TRBV5-1
length: 15
D: NA
DNA: TGCGCCAGCAGCTTGGGAGCGGGGAGTAACTATGGCTACACCTTC
CDR3: CASSLGAGSNYGYTF

size: NA
J: TRBJ2-7
V: TRBV11-2
length: 17
D: TRBD2
DNA: TGTGCCAGCAGCCCATTCTTGGGGACTAGCGGGAGGTACGAGCAGTACTTC
CDR3: CASSPFLGTSGRYEQYF